The entry below describes one T cell receptor beta chain. Its antigen is currently not known. Base qualities are not at hand, and no much larger clone is one base apart. The germline V gene specifies MNHEY as CDR1 and SVGAGI as CDR2. V is pared back by 6 bases and J by 4 bases, with 12 bases lying between the germline termini. Including cysteine and phenylalanine, the CDR3 has 14 amino acids. Only CDR3 DNA is held: 42 bases, read in frame from base 1. This specimen belongs to a study of control samples from healthy donors and cancer patients (dated by TCRdb to the early 2020s). The method behind the library was the immunoSEQ multiplex PCR assay. TCRdb stores this immuneACCESS table with in-frame sequences only. Part of the clones is absent; in the studies checked, under half of the shortfall reflects unresolved V genes, and no reason is known for the rest. The sample table contains around 150,000 clones; only one count was recorded for approximately 90% of them. The top ten constitute around 13% of the sample.

The specimen sequenced was blood. The chain was built from TRBV6-5 and TRBJ1-4; TRBD1 is perhaps the D gene, given 6 matching bases. The TCR comes from a man aged 25-45 years in good health. The nucleotides are TGTGCCAGCAGGAAGGACAGAAGTAATGAAAAACTGTTTTTT. It specifies CASRKDRSNEKLFF.